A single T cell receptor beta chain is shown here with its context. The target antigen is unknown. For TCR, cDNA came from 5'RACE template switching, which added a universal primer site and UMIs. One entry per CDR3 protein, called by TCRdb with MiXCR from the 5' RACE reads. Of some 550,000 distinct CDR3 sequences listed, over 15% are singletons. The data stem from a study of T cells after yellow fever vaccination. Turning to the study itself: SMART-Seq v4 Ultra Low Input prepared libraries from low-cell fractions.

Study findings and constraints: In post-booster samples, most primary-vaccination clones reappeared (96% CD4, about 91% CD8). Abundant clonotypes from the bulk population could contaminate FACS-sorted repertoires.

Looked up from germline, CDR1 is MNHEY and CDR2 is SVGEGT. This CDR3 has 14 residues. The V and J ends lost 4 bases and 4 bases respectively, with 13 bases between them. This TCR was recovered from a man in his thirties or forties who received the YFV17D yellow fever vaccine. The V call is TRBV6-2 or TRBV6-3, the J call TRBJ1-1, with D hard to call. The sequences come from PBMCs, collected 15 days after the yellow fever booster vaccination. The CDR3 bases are TGTGCCAGCAGTTGGATCGGCGGCACCACTGAAGCTTTCTTT. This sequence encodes CASSWIGGTTEAFF.